Below, 20 T cell receptor beta chains from the same sample are listed, as sequenced in a study of T cells after yellow fever vaccination (dated 2019 in TCRdb). The method behind the library was 5' RACE. These reads were obtained on an Illumina HiSeq 2500. The public reads were reprocessed in TCRdb via fastp at Q25 and MiXCR, keeping in-frame beta chains. Rows with a matching CDR3 protein are joined into one entry that keeps the most common DNA and genes. This sample is represented by just under 600,000 distinct CDR3 sequences; about 13% of them were singletons. Around 15% of the sample is in the top ten clones. This specimen's treatment or condition label, interpreted: live attenuated yellow fever vaccine strain. This sample comprised PBMCs, obtained on the day of the yellow fever booster vaccination. These receptors were taken from a man aged 25-45 years who received the YFV17D yellow fever vaccine.

The chain employs TRBV5-8 and TRBJ2-7; 7 nucleotides align to TRBD2. Germline V CDR1 and CDR2: SGHTS, YDEGEE. CDR3 length equals 16 residues. Germline trimming cut 5 bases from V and 2 bases from J; bases unmatched to any gene: 13. CDR3 residues: CASSNLRERGTYEQYF. The CDR3 DNA follows: TGTGCCAGCAGTAATCTTCGGGAGCGGGGTACCTACGAGCAGTACTTC.

This clonotype came up a few times. This chain connects TRBV7-2 to TRBJ2-7; TRBD2 might be the D (6 bases). There are 14 residues in the CDR3. Looked up from germline, CDR1 is SGHTA and CDR2 is FQGNSA. V was cut by 5 bases and J by 3 bases, with 14 bases left in between. The CDR3 protein is CASSRRAEGYEQYF. Here the CDR3 DNA reads TGTGCCAGCAGCCGGAGGGCTGAGGGCTACGAGCAGTACTTC.

There are a few counts of this clonotype. The chain has TRBV25-1 and TRBJ2-7, with 7 positions matching TRBD1. The CDR3 length is 14 residues. V lost 2 bases, J lost 4 bases, and 5 bases stayed unmatched. Germline V gene lookup returns CDR1 MGHDK and CDR2 SYGVNS. Here the CDR3 DNA reads TGTGCCAGCAGTGAACCGGGACAGAAATACGAGCAGTACTTC. Protein product: CASSEPGQKYEQYF.

The rearrangement joins TRBV20-1 to TRBJ2-2; D may be TRBD2 (5 bases). This CDR3 spans 22 amino acids. Germline assignment: CDR1 DFQATT and CDR2 SNEGSKA (reference sequence). The V and J ends lost 4 bases and 1 base respectively, with 34 bases between them. CDR3 nucleotides: TGCAGTGCTAAACCCCAGCCTGGAGGATCTTTACGTAGGCCGATGAACACCGGGGAGCTGTTTTTT. Amino acids: CSAKPQPGGSLRRPMNTGELFF.

This clonotype has a handful of counts. J is TRBJ2-7 and V is TRBV7-9; the D gene could be TRBD1 or TRBD2 (6 bases each). This CDR3 is built from 16 residues. Trimming shortened V by 5 bases and J by 2 bases, and 19 bases separated the two germline ends. Germline CDR1 reads SEHNR; CDR2 reads FQNEAQ (reference sequence). CDR3 loop: CASSRRGGTGAYEQYF. CDR3 DNA sequence: TGTGCCAGCAGCCGCAGGGGTGGGACTGGCGCCTACGAGCAGTACTTC. The whole variable domain, filled in from reference TRBV7-9 and TRBJ2-7, reads DTGVSQNPRHKITKRGQNVTFRCDPISEHNRLYWYRQTLGQGPEFLTYFQNEAQLEKSRLLSDRFSAERPKGSFSTLEIQRTEQGDSAMYLCASSRRGGTGAYEQYFGPGTRLTVT.

V and J are TRBV6-1 and TRBJ2-2; 10 nucleotides align to TRBD2. J lost 6 bases, V lost 6 bases, and 7 bases had no gene match. The CDR3 is made up of 15 amino acids. Looked up from germline, CDR1 is MNHNS and CDR2 is SASEGT. The CDR3 protein is CASSSGRAIAGELFF. CDR3 nucleotides: TGTGCCAGCAGCAGCGGGAGGGCCATCGCCGGGGAGCTGTTTTTT.

In this sample, this clonotype turned up a few times. V is TRBV6-2 or TRBV6-3 and J is TRBJ2-1; tentatively, D is TRBD2 (6 bases). The CDR3 length is 12 residues. Germline V CDR1 and CDR2: MNHEY, SVGEGT. Trimming left V 2 bases short and J 14 bases short, with 13 bases between. DNA of the CDR3: TGTGCCAGCAGTTACGCGGCGGGGTCTAAGTTCTTC. Translated, it gives CASSYAAGSKFF.

This clonotype was counted only a few times. The V call is TRBV6-2 or TRBV6-3, the J call TRBJ1-4; D ambiguous. The V gene's germline CDR1 is MNHEY and CDR2 SVGEGT. Trimming shortened V by 7 bases and J by 10 bases, and 19 bases separated the two germline ends. This CDR3 spans 14 amino acids. In DNA form, the CDR3 reads TGTGCCAGCACCACAACTGGGCGAAGTAGAAAACTGTTTTTT. Translating it yields CASTTTGRSRKLFF.

The rearrangement uses TRBV12-3 or TRBV12-4 and TRBJ1-3, with D uncertain. This CDR3 region has 17 residues. The V end lost 5 bases, the J end lost 0 bases, and 17 bases lay between the germline ends. CDR3 DNA sequence: TGTGCCAGCAGTCGGATAGGCCGGGGTGGCTCTGGAAACACCATATATTTT. Translating gives CASSRIGRGGSGNTIYF.

The chain is built from TRBV7-9 and TRBJ2-1, with TRBD2 matching 11 bases. Germline V gives CDR1 SEHNR, CDR2 FQNEAQ (reference sequence). Trimming at V came to 5 bases and at J to 7 bases, leaving 4 bases not matched to a gene. The CDR3 is made up of 14 amino acids. CDR3 in DNA: TGTGCCAGCAGCAGGGGGACTAGCGGAAATGAGCAGTTCTTC. The encoded protein is CASSRGTSGNEQFF.

This clonotype was recorded at least ten times. J is TRBJ2-7 and V is TRBV7-2; D call uncertain. Per the germline V gene, CDR1 is SGHTA and CDR2 is FQGNSA. This CDR3 has 14 amino acids. With 0 bases removed from V and 1 base from J, the gap between germline ends came to 7 bases. The CDR3 nucleotides read TGTGCCAGCAGCTTAGCAGCAGCTTCCTACGAGCAGTACTTC. It translates to CASSLAAASYEQYF.

The chain recombines TRBV20-1 with TRBJ1-6, with a tentative D call TRBD1 (6 bases). This CDR3 has 15 residues. V gave up 0 bases and J gave up 9 bases, with 15 bases separating them. Germline V gene sequence: CDR1 DFQATT, CDR2 SNEGSKA (reference sequence). CDR3 DNA sequence: TGCAGTGCTAGAGATCAAACAGGGTTAGGTTCACCCCTCCACTTT. Amino acid sequence: CSARDQTGLGSPLHF.

This clonotype was seen only a few times. The chain has TRBV28 and TRBJ2-3; D could derive from TRBD1 or TRBD2 (6 bases each). The CDR3 sequence is 16 residues long. V dropped 2 bases and J dropped 4 bases, with 16 bases sitting between them. The germline CDR1 and CDR2 sequences are MDHEN and SYDVKM. CDR3 DNA: TGTGCCAGCAGTTTAGGGTTGAGGGGGGCCGCAGATACGCAGTATTTT. Residues: CASSLGLRGAADTQYF.

This chain uses TRBV29-1 with TRBJ2-3, with 7 bases matching TRBD2. Germline V gene sequence: CDR1 SQVTM, CDR2 ANQGSEA. The CDR3 consists of 13 residues. J lost 6 bases, V lost 4 bases, and 7 bases had no gene match. The CDR3: CSVAGTTGDTQYF. The CDR3 DNA reads TGCAGCGTTGCCGGGACTACTGGGGATACGCAGTATTTT.

This clonotype occurred a few times. The genes are TRBV10-3 and TRBJ1-1; the match to TRBD1 covers 8 bases. J lost 5 bases, V lost 5 bases, and 7 bases had no gene match. CDR1 and CDR2 (germline): ENHRY, SYGVKD. The CDR3 consists of 14 residues. CDR3 in DNA: TGTGCCATCAGTTCGGGCAGGGGGCCAACTGAAGCTTTCTTT. It codes for CAISSGRGPTEAFF.

The rearrangement links TRBV7-8 to TRBJ1-2, with D unresolved. Germline CDR1 is SGHVS and CDR2 is FQNEAQ. With 4 bases removed from V and 0 bases from J, the gap between germline ends came to 12 bases. This CDR3 spans 15 amino acids. The CDR3 sequence is CASSSRTASNYGYTF. CDR3 in DNA: TGTGCCAGCAGCTCTAGGACCGCATCTAACTATGGCTACACCTTC. Complete variable domain (other parts from reference TRBV7-8 and TRBJ1-2): GAGVSQSPRYKVAKRGQDVALRCDPISGHVSLFWYQQALGQGPEFLTYFQNEAQLDKSGLPSDRFFAERPEGSVSTLKIQRTQQEDSAVYLCASSSRTASNYGYTFGSGTRLTVV.

This clonotype was recorded at least ten times. The V and J genes are TRBV7-9 and TRBJ2-5, with D perhaps matching TRBD1 or TRBD2 (6 bases each). The CDR3 consists of 14 residues. Looked up from germline, CDR1 is SEHNR and CDR2 is FQNEAQ (reference sequence). Deletions cut 3 bases from V and 5 bases from J, with 13 bases between. The CDR3 DNA is TGTGCCAGCAGCTTCACCGGGGGCCCGGAGACCCAGTACTTC. Residues: CASSFTGGPETQYF.

This clonotype appeared a few times. The CDR3 bases are TGTGCCAGCAGTCCCTCGAGCGGGAGAGTTTACGAGCAGTACTTC. It yields the protein CASSPSSGRVYEQYF. The chain carries TRBV27 and TRBJ2-7, with 8 bases identical to TRBD2. V dropped 5 bases and J dropped 4; count of bases not matched to a gene: 10. The CDR3 has 15 residues. Germline-derived CDR1 and CDR2 are MNHEY and SMNVEV (reference sequence).

This clonotype was seen only a few times. This sequence joins TRBV7-2 and TRBJ2-5; D tentatively fits TRBD1 or TRBD2 (5 bases each). Germline CDR1 and CDR2: SGHTA and FQGNSA. This CDR3 is 16 amino acids long. V lost 0 bases, J lost 5 bases, and 16 bases lay in between. Here the CDR3 DNA reads TGTGCCAGCAGCTTAGCAGTTACCCAGGGACGGGAGACCCAGTACTTC. Amino acid sequence: CASSLAVTQGRETQYF.

This chain joins TRBV4-3 and TRBJ2-1; no clear D gene. Germline-derived CDR1 and CDR2 are LGHNA and YSLEER. Trimming left V 2 bases short and J 6 bases short, with 11 bases between. This CDR3 is built from 14 residues. The CDR3 spells CASSQLLMGNEQFF. The CDR3 DNA sequence: TGCGCCAGCAGCCAATTACTCATGGGCAATGAGCAGTTCTTC.